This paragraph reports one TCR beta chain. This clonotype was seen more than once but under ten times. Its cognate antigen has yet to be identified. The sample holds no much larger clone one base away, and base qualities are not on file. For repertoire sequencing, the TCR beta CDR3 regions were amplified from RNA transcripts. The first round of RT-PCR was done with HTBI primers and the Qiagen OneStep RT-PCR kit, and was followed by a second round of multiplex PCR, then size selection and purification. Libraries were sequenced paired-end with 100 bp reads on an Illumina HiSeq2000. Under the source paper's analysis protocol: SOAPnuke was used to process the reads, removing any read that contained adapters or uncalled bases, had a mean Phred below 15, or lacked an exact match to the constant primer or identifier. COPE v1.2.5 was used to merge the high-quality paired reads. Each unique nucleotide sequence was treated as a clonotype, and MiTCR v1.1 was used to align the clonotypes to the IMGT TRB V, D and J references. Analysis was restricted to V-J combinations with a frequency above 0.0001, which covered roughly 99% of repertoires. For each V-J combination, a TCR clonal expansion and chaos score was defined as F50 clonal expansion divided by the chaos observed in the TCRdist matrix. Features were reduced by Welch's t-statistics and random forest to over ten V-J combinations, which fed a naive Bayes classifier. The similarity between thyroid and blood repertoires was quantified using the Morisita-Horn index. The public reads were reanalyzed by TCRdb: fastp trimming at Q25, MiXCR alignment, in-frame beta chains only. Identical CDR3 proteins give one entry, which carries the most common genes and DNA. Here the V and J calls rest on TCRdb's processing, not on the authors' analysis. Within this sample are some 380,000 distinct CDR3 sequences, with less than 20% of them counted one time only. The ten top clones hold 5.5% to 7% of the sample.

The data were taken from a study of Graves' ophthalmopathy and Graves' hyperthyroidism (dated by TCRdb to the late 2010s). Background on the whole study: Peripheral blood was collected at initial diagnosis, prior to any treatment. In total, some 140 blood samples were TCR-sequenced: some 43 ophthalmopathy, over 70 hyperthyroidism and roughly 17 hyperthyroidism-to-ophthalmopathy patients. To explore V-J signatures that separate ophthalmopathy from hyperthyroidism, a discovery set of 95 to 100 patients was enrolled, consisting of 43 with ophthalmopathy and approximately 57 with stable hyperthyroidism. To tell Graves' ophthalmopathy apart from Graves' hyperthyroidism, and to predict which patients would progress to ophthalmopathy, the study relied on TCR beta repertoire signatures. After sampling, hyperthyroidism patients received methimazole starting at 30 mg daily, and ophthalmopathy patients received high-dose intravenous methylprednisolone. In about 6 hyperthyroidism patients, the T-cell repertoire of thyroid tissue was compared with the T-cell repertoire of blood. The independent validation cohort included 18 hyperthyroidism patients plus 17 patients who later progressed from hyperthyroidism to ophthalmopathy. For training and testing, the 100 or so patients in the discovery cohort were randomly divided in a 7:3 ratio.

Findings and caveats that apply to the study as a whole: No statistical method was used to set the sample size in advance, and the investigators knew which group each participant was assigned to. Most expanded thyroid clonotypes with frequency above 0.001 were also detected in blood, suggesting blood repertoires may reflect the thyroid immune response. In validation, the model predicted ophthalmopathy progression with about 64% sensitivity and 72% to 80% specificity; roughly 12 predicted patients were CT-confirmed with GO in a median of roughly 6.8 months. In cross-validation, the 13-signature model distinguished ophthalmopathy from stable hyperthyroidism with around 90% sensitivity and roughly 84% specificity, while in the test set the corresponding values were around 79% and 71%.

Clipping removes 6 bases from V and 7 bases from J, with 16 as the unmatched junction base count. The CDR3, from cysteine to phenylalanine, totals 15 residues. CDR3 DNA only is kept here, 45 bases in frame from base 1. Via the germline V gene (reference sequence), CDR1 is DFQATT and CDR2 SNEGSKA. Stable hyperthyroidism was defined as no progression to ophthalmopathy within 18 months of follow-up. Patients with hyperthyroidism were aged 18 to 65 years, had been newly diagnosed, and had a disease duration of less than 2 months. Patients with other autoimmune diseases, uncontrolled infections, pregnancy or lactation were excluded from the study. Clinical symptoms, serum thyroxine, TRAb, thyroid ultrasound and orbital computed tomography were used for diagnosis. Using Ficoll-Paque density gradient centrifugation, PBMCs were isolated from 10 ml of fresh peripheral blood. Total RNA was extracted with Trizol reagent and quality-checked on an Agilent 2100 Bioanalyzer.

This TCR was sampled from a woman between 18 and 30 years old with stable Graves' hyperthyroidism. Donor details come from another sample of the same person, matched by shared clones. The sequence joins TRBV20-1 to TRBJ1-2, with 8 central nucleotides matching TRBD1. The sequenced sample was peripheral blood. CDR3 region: CSARDRSLVGSGYTF. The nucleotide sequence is TGCAGTGCCCGGGACAGGAGTCTTGTAGGTTCTGGCTACACCTTC.